This T cell receptor (beta chain) appears in the sequencing data of a study of cytomegalovirus exposure and HLA in healthy donors. About the study: T cells numbering around 190 million yielded 95 million to 140 million unique TCR beta sequences in an earlier analysis.

Study conclusions and caveats: In vitro checks showed that a few CMV-associated chains really do target CMV antigens.

The PCR used 60 Vbeta and 13 Jbeta primers. Profiled with immunoSEQ multiplex PCR; TCRdb holds only in-frame clones, not every one. The sample shows approximately 170,000 clones, just under 80% of them seen only once. The CDR3 consists of 15 residues. Germline V gene data show CDR1 as GTSNPN and CDR2 as SVGIG (reference sequence). The ends lost 3 bases at V and 2 bases at J; junction bases unmatched: 7. This clone was detected only a few times. Its cognate antigen is unknown. The receptor comes from a woman aged 35 to 49 in good health and CMV-seropositive. The rearrangement joins TRBV30 to TRBJ2-7; 10 nucleotides agree with TRBD1. Specimen: PBMCs. CDR3 bases: TGTGCCTGGAGGGCAACGGGACAGGGGACCTACGAGCAGTACTTC. Its translation is CAWRATGQGTYEQYF.